This TCR beta chain was observed in a study of blood T cell repertoires in COVID-19. Study details: Acute and convalescent COVID-19 samples came from the United States, Italy and Spain.

From germline, CDR1 is KGHDR and CDR2 SFDVKD. Trimming removed 3 bases from V and 7 bases from J; junction bases left unmatched: 11. CDR3 size: 16 residues. In the authors' workflow: Reference gene primer amplification gave estimated nucleated cell counts. Generated by immunoSEQ multiplex PCR, the TCRdb table keeps only in-frame clones and is missing some. V and J calls and clone size are as listed in that table; D and trimming were resolved from the DNA. Here the sample spans some 200,000 clones, more than 75% being singletons. Input material: peripheral blood. This chain connects TRBV24-1 to TRBJ2-3, with 8 bases aligning to TRBD2. The receptor's source is a woman aged 18-30 years who had recovered from COVID-19. CDR3 residues: CATSDAGLAPPNTQYF. For the CDR3, the DNA is TGTGCCACCAGTGATGCCGGACTAGCCCCTCCGAATACGCAGTATTTT.